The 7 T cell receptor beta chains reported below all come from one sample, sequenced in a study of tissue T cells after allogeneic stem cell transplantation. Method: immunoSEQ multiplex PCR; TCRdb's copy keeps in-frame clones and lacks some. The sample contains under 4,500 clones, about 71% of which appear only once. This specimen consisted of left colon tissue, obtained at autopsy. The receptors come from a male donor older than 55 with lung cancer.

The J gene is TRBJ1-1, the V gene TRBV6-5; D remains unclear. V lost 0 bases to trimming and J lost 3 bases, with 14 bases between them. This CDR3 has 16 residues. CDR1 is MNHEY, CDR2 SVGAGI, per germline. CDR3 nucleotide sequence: TGTGCCAGCAGTTACTCCATCCTAGTGGCCCACACTGAAGCTTTCTTT. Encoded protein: CASSYSILVAHTEAFF.

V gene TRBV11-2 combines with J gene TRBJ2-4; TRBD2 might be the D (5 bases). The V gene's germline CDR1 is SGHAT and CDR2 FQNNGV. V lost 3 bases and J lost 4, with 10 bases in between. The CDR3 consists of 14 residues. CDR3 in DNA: TGTGCCAGCAGCTTGAGGGCCCAAAAAAACATTCAGTACTTC. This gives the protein CASSLRAQKNIQYF. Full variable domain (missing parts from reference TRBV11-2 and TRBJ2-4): EAGVAQSPRYKIIEKRQSVAFWCNPISGHATLYWYQQILGQGPKLLIQFQNNGVVDDSQLPKDRFSAERLKGVDSTLKIQPAKLEDSAVYLCASSLRAQKNIQYFGAGTRLSVL.

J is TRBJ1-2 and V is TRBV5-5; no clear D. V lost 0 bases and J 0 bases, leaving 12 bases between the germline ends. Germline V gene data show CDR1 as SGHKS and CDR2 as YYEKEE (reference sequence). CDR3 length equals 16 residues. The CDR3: CASSLGVEGTNYGYTF. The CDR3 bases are TGTGCCAGCAGCTTGGGTGTGGAGGGAACTAACTATGGCTACACCTTC.

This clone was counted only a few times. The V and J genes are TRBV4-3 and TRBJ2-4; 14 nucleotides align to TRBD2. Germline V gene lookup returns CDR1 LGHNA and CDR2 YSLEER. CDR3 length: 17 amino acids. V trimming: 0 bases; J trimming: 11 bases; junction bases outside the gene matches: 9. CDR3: CASSQDQPGLAGAVQYF. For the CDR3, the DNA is TGCGCCAGCAGCCAAGACCAACCGGGACTAGCGGGAGCGGTTCAGTACTTC.

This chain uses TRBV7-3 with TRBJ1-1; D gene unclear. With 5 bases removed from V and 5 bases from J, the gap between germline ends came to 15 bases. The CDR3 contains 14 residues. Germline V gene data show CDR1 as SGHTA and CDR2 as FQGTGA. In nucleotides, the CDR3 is TGTGCCAGCAGCCCCTCGGGAGGGTTTACTGAAGCTTTCTTT. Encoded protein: CASSPSGGFTEAFF.

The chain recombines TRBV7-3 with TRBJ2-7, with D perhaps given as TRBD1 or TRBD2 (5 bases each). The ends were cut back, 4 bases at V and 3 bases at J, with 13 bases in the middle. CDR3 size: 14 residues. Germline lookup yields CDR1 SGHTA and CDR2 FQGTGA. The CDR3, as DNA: TGTGCCAGCAGCTCCTCGGGGCAGGTCTACGAGCAGTACTTC. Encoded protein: CASSSSGQVYEQYF.

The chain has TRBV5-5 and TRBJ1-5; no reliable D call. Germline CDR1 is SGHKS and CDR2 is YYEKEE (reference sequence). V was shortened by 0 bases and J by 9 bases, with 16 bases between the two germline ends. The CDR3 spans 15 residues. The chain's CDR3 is CASSLDGQTRRPQHF. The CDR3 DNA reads TGTGCCAGCAGCTTGGATGGGCAGACCCGCCGGCCCCAGCATTTT.